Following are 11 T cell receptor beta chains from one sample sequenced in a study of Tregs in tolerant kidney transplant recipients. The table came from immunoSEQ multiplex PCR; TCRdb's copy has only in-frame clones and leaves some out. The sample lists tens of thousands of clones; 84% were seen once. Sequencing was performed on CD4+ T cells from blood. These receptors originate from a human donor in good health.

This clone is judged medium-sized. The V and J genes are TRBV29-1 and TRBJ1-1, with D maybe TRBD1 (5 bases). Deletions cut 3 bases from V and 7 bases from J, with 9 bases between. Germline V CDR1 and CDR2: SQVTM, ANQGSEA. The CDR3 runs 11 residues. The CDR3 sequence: CSVDAGFEAFF. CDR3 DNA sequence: TGCAGCGTTGACGCAGGGTTTGAAGCTTTCTTT.

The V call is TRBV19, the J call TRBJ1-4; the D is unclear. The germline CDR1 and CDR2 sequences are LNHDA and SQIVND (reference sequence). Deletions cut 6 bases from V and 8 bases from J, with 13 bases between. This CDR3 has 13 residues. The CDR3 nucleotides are TGTGCCAGTAGACGCAGCCGGGCCGAAAAACTGTTTTTT. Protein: CASRRSRAEKLFF.

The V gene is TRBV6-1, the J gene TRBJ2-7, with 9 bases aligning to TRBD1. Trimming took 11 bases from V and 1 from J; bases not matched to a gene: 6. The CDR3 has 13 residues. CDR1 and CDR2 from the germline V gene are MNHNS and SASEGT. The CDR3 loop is CAGRDRVSYEQYF. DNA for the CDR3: TGTGCCGGACGGGACAGGGTTTCCTACGAGCAGTACTTC.

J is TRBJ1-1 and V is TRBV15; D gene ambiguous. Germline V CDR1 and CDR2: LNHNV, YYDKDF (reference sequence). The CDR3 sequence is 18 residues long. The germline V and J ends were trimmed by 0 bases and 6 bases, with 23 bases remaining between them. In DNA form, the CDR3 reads TGTGCCACCAGCAGAGATGAGGGTGGGAGAGGACGTTTTTCTGAAGCTTTCTTT. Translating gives CATSRDEGGRGRFSEAFF.

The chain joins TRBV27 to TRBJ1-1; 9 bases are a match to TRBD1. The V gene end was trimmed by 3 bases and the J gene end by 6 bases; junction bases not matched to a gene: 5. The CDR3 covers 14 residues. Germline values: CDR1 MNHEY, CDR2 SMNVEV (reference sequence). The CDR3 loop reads CASSFSGTGSEAFF. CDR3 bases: TGTGCCAGCAGTTTTTCCGGGACAGGGTCTGAAGCTTTCTTT.

Here the CDR3 reads CASSLAGGAGTEAFF. CDR3 coding DNA: TGTGCCAGCAGCTTAGCGGGGGGCGCGGGCACTGAAGCTTTCTTT. V and J are TRBV7-6 and TRBJ1-1; maybe TRBD1 (6 bases). The V end was cut by 0 bases, the J end by 4 bases, with 12 bases between. The CDR3 has 15 residues. Looked up from germline, CDR1 is SGHVS and CDR2 is FNYEAQ.

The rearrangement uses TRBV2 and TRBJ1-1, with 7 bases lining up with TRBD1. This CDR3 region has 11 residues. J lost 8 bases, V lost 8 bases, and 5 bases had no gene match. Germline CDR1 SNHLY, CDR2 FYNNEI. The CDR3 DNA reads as TGTGCCAGCCTCCGGACAGGCGAAGCTTTCTTT. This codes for CASLRTGEAFF.

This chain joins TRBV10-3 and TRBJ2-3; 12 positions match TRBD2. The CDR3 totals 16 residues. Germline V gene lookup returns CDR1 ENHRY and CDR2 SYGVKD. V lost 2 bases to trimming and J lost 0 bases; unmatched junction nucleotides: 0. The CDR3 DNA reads TGTGCCATCAGTGAGGGACTAGCGGGGAGCACAGATACGCAGTATTTT. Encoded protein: CAISEGLAGSTDTQYF.

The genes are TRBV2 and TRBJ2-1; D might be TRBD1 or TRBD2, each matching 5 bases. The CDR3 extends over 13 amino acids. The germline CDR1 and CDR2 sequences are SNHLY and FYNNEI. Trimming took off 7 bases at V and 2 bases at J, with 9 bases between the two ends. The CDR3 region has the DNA TGTGCCAGCACCGGGACCACCTACAATGAGCAGTTCTTC. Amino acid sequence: CASTGTTYNEQFF.

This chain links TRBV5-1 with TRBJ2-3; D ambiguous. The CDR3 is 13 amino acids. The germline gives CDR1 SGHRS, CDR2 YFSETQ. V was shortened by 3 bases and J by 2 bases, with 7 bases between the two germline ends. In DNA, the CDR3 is TGCGCCAGCAGCTCAAGCGTCACAGATACGCAGTATTTT. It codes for CASSSSVTDTQYF.

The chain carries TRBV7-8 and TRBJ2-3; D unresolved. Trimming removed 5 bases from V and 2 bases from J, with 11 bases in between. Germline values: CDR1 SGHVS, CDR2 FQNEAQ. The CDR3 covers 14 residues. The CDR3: CASSKLGPTDTQYF. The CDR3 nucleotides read TGTGCCAGCAGCAAGCTAGGCCCCACAGATACGCAGTATTTT. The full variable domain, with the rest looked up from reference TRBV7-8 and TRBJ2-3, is GAGVSQSPRYKVAKRGQDVALRCDPISGHVSLFWYQQALGQGPEFLTYFQNEAQLDKSGLPSDRFFAERPEGSVSTLKIQRTQQEDSAVYLCASSKLGPTDTQYFGPGTRLTVL.